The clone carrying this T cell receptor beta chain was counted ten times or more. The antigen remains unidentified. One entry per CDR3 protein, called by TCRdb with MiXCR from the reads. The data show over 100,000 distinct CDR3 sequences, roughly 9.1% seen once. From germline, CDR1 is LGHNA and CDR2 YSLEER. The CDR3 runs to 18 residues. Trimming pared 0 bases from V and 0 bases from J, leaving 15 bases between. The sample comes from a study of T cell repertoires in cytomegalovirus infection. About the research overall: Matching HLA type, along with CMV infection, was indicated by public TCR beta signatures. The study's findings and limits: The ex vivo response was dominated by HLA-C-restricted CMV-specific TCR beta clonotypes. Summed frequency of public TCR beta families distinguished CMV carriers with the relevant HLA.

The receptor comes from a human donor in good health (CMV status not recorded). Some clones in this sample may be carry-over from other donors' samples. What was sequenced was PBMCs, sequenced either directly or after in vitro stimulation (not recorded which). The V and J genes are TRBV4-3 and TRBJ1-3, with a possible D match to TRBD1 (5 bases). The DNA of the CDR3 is TGCGCCAGCAGCCAAGAACCTCCAGGGACCGTCTCTGGAAACACCATATATTTT. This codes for CASSQEPPGTVSGNTIYF.